The 20 T cell receptor beta chains below come from one sample, sequenced in a study of blood T cell repertoires in COVID-19. Clones were sequenced by immunoSEQ multiplex PCR, and TCRdb holds only the in-frame ones, with some missing. The sample includes under 250,000 clones, 85% of them seen just once. Sequenced material: peripheral blood. These receptors all come from a woman between 70 and 85 years old with COVID-19, enrolled during active disease.

The chain combines TRBV7-2 with TRBJ2-3, with TRBD2 as a possible D gene (6 bases). The germline V and J ends were trimmed by 4 bases and 2 bases, with 16 bases remaining between them. From germline, CDR1 is SGHTA and CDR2 FQGNSA. This CDR3 spans 16 amino acids. CDR3 sequence reads: CASSYDPAGFTDTQYF. CDR3 bases: TGTGCCAGCAGCTATGATCCGGCGGGGTTCACAGATACGCAGTATTTT.

The chain combines TRBV5-4 with TRBJ1-2; D is uncertain. This CDR3 is 13 amino acids long. V was shortened by 2 bases and J by 2 bases, with 7 bases between the two germline ends. Per germline, CDR1 SGHNT and CDR2 YYREEE (reference sequence). DNA of the CDR3: TGTGCCAGCAGCTTCGTACGGAACTATGGCTACACCTTC. Translated, it gives CASSFVRNYGYTF. The full variable domain, completed using reference TRBV5-4 and TRBJ1-2, is ETGVTQSPTHLIKTRGQQVTLRCSSQSGHNTVSWYQQALGQGPQFIFQYYREEENGRGNFPPRFSGLQFPNYSSELNVNALELDDSALYLCASSFVRNYGYTFGSGTRLTVV.

V is TRBV29-1 and J is TRBJ1-5; D is uncertain. Trimming left V 2 bases short and J 4 bases short, with 9 bases between. Germline CDR1 reads SQVTM; CDR2 reads ANQGSEA. CDR3 length: 13 amino acids. The CDR3 DNA reads as TGCAGCGTTGAACTCGCGGTGAATCAGCCCCAGCATTTT. Translating it yields CSVELAVNQPQHF.

This chain joins TRBV12-3 or TRBV12-4 and TRBJ2-7; TRBD2 matches 7 bases. The V and J ends lost 4 bases and 4 bases, in that order; junction bases with no gene match: 4. This CDR3 region has 13 residues. CDR3 amino acids: CASSWEGEYEQYF. The CDR3 nucleotides are TGTGCCAGCAGTTGGGAGGGCGAATACGAGCAGTACTTC.

The J gene is TRBJ1-2, the V gene TRBV12-5; D is undetermined. The CDR3 has 12 residues. Germline assignment: CDR1 LGHNT and CDR2 FRNRAP. V gave up 0 bases and J gave up 7 bases, with 6 bases separating them. CDR3 protein: CASGLVEVGYTF. In nucleotides, the CDR3 is TGTGCTAGTGGTTTGGTAGAGGTTGGCTACACCTTC. The full variable domain, in which reference TRBV12-5 and TRBJ1-2 provide the parts outside the CDR3, is DARVTQTPRHKVTEMGQEVTMRCQPILGHNTVFWYRQTMMQGLELLAYFRNRAPLDDSGMPKDRFSAEMPDATLATLKIQPSEPRDSAVYFCASGLVEVGYTFGSGTRLTVV.

This clone was counted once. The chain carries TRBV19 and TRBJ1-2, with TRBD1 as a possible D gene (6 bases). The CDR3 runs 12 residues. Germline lookup yields CDR1 LNHDA and CDR2 SQIVND (reference sequence). The V end lost 6 bases, the J end lost 2 bases, and 7 bases lay between the germline ends. The CDR3 protein is CASRDRNYGYTF. CDR3 bases: TGTGCCAGTAGGGACAGAAACTATGGCTACACCTTC.

This clone was found a few times. This rearrangement joins TRBV6-6 to TRBJ2-7; 11 bases match TRBD1. The CDR3 totals 15 residues. Germline-derived CDR1 and CDR2 are MNHNY and SVGAGI (reference sequence). V shed 5 bases and J 6 bases; nucleotides not matched to a gene: 9. This CDR3 is CASSQTGQGVGEQYF. CDR3 nucleotide sequence: TGTGCCAGCAGTCAGACGGGACAGGGGGTTGGCGAGCAGTACTTC.

The J gene is TRBJ2-1, the V gene TRBV12-5, with D perhaps TRBD1 (5 bases). CDR3 length: 13 amino acids. CDR1 and CDR2 from the germline V gene are LGHNT and FRNRAP. V lost 5 bases, J lost 6 bases, and 11 bases lay in between. CDR3 bases: TGTGCTAGTGGTCGAGACAGCAGCAATGAGCAGTTCTTC. Translated: CASGRDSSNEQFF.

The chain couples TRBV2 to TRBJ1-5; D may be TRBD1 (6 bases). The germline V gene has CDR1 SNHLY and CDR2 FYNNEI. The CDR3 extends over 14 amino acids. V lost 3 bases to trimming and J lost 2 bases, with 8 bases between them. The CDR3 nucleotides read TGTGCCAGCAGTGACAGGGGAGGCAATCAGCCCCAGCATTTT. It translates to CASSDRGGNQPQHF.

This clone was counted only a few times. The gene calls are TRBV7-3 and TRBJ1-1; 7 nucleotides match TRBD1. The V gene's germline CDR1 is SGHTA and CDR2 FQGTGA. The CDR3 covers 16 residues. Germline trimming cut 2 bases from V and 2 bases from J; bases unmatched to any gene: 8. This CDR3 is CASSLQAGGLNTEAFF. CDR3 coding DNA: TGTGCCAGCAGCTTACAGGCAGGGGGTTTAAACACTGAAGCTTTCTTT.

The V gene is TRBV9, the J gene TRBJ2-2; TRBD2 might be the D (5 bases). Per the germline V gene, CDR1 is SGDLS and CDR2 is YYNGEE. The CDR3 spans 15 residues. With 0 bases removed from V and 1 base from J, the gap between germline ends came to 7 bases. Written as DNA, the CDR3 is TGTGCCAGCAGCGTAGTCGGGGAGAACACCGGGGAGCTGTTTTTT. This translates into CASSVVGENTGELFF.

The chain has TRBV7-2 and TRBJ1-6; 8 bases map to TRBD1. Germline lookup yields CDR1 SGHTA and CDR2 FQGNSA. After removal of 5 bases from V and 6 bases from J, the junction contained 6 bases not matched to a gene. This CDR3 region has 15 residues. CDR3 DNA: TGTGCCAGCAGCCGGGGACAGGACCTTAATTCACCCCTCCACTTT. This sequence encodes CASSRGQDLNSPLHF.

There are a few counts of this clone. V usage is TRBV18 and J usage is TRBJ2-7; D remains unclear. CDR3 length: 14 residues. The germline V gene encodes CDR1 KGHSH and CDR2 LQKENI. The germline V and J ends were trimmed by 3 bases and 0 bases, with 9 bases remaining between them. The CDR3 coding sequence is TGTGCCAGCTCACCTACTACAAGCTCCTACGAGCAGTACTTC. It is translated as CASSPTTSSYEQYF.

The rearrangement links TRBV19 to TRBJ1-1, with TRBD1 as a possible D gene (5 bases). Germline lookup yields CDR1 LNHDA and CDR2 SQIVND (reference sequence). V was clipped by 1 base and J by 5 bases, with 17 bases between them. The length of the CDR3 is 16 residues. CDR3 protein: CASSIGADSRGTEAFF. The CDR3 nucleotides read TGTGCCAGTAGTATAGGGGCTGACAGCCGGGGGACTGAAGCTTTCTTT. Variable domain in full (rest from reference TRBV19 and TRBJ1-1): DGGITQSPKYLFRKEGQNVTLSCEQNLNHDAMYWYRQDPGQGLRLIYYSQIVNDFQKGDIAEGYSVSREKKESFPLTVTSAQKNPTAFYLCASSIGADSRGTEAFFGQGTRLTVV.

The chain has TRBV9 and TRBJ2-1; TRBD2 matches at 10 bases. V lost 2 bases and J lost 4; bases outside the gene matches: 3. There are 15 residues in the CDR3. Germline CDR1 is SGDLS and CDR2 is YYNGEE. The CDR3 is CASSVLAGEYNEQFF. As DNA, the CDR3 is TGTGCCAGCAGCGTCCTAGCGGGAGAATACAATGAGCAGTTCTTC.

V and J are TRBV11-3 and TRBJ2-3; 10 bases agree with TRBD1. The V gene's germline CDR1 is SGHNT and CDR2 YENEEA. This CDR3 is built from 16 residues. V lost 2 bases, J lost 3 bases, and 5 bases stayed unmatched. CDR3 sequence reads: CASSLSLGQGTDTQYF. DNA of the CDR3: TGTGCCAGCAGCTTATCCCTGGGACAGGGGACAGATACGCAGTATTTT.

This chain uses TRBV18 with TRBJ1-1, with 8 bases identical to TRBD1. Trimming cost V 3 bases and J 1 base; bases outside gene matches: 7. This CDR3 comprises 16 residues. Germline CDR1 and CDR2: KGHSH and LQKENI. The CDR3 nucleotides read TGTGCCAGCTCACCCCCGGACAGGGCATGGAACACTGAAGCTTTCTTT. Amino acids: CASSPPDRAWNTEAFF.

The V call is TRBV7-3, the J call TRBJ1-1; no reliable D call. V was pared by 2 bases and J by 6 bases, with 16 bases between. Germline-derived CDR1 and CDR2 are SGHTA and FQGTGA. This CDR3 comprises 15 residues. The CDR3, as DNA: TGTGCCAGCAGCTTAGGAATGACTTCGCGAGCTGAAGCTTTCTTT. This sequence encodes CASSLGMTSRAEAFF.

The genes are TRBV19 and TRBJ1-4; 7 bases fit TRBD1. Germline lookup yields CDR1 LNHDA and CDR2 SQIVND (reference sequence). CDR3 length: 14 residues. The junction had 8 bases not matched to a gene; V was cut back by 5 bases and J by 8 bases. The CDR3 nucleotides read TGTGCCAGTAGTGCGGGGACAGCCCACGAAAAACTGTTTTTT. Amino acids: CASSAGTAHEKLFF.

This clone was seen ten or more times. V gene TRBV5-6 combines with J gene TRBJ2-1; D possibly corresponds to TRBD2 (6 bases). Germline V gives CDR1 SGHDT, CDR2 YYEEEE. The CDR3 length is 17 residues. V was clipped by 3 bases and J by 1 base, with 17 bases between them. CDR3 nucleotide sequence: TGTGCCAGCAGCTATACGTTCGGGAGTGATTCCTACAATGAGCAGTTCTTC. Translation gives CASSYTFGSDSYNEQFF.